One and the same sample provided the 18 T cell receptor beta chains below, sequenced in a study of T-cell reconstitution after alpha-beta-depleted transplantation in children. The library targeted TCRbeta and was prepared with unique molecular identifiers. Each CDR3 protein gets one entry after TCRdb re-called the PCR reads with MiXCR. The profile shows a few hundred thousand distinct CDR3 sequences, around 25% of them singletons. Sequencing was performed on PBMCs, mostly from graft donor cells, taken 180 days after TCRalphabeta/CD19-depleted stem cell transplant. The source of these receptors is a male patient aged 5 to 17 who had a stem cell transplant for acute lymphoblastic leukemia, so the T cells may come from the graft donor.

This clonotype appeared a few times. The rearrangement links TRBV2 to TRBJ2-3; no firm D call. CDR3 length equals 15 residues. The V and J ends lost 4 bases and 0 bases respectively, with 11 bases between them. Germline loops: CDR1 SNHLY, CDR2 FYNNEI. Written as DNA, the CDR3 is TGTGCCAGCAGTGGAATTTCCTCTAGCACAGATACGCAGTATTTT. Translating gives CASSGISSSTDTQYF.

J is TRBJ2-1 and V is TRBV7-6, with TRBD2 matching over 13 bases. This CDR3 is built from 19 residues. With V trimmed by 1 base and J by 7 bases, 13 bases remained unmatched. The germline CDR1 and CDR2 sequences are SGHVS and FNYEAQ. The CDR3, as DNA: TGTGCCAGCAGCTTAGTGGCGGGACTAGCGGGGAGTAGGATAAATGAGCAGTTCTTC. As protein: CASSLVAGLAGSRINEQFF.

The chain recombines TRBV7-6 with TRBJ1-1; 9 nucleotides line up with TRBD1. CDR1 is SGHVS, CDR2 FNYEAQ, per germline. The CDR3 spans 15 residues. Trimming took 5 bases from V and 3 from J; bases not matched to a gene: 7. CDR3 in DNA: TGTGCCAGCAGCCCAGGACAGGGGCGGGACACTGAAGCTTTCTTT. It yields the protein CASSPGQGRDTEAFF.

The chain combines TRBV12-3 or TRBV12-4 with TRBJ2-6; D ambiguous. The CDR3 consists of 16 residues. Trimming shortened V by 3 bases and J by 0 bases, and 9 bases separated the two germline ends. The CDR3 spells CASSFSPLSGANVLTF. The DNA of the CDR3 is TGTGCCAGCAGTTTCTCCCCTCTCTCTGGGGCCAACGTCCTGACTTTC.

The rearrangement links TRBV7-3 to TRBJ2-3, with 7 bases fitting TRBD2. CDR3 length: 16 residues. Germline trimming cut 4 bases from V and 5 bases from J; bases unmatched to any gene: 12. Per the germline V gene, CDR1 is SGHTA and CDR2 is FQGTGA. The CDR3 DNA sequence: TGTGCCAGCAGCTCCTTGAGCGGGACCCTCGGAGATACGCAGTATTTT. Translating gives CASSSLSGTLGDTQYF. Full variable domain (outside the CDR3, taken from reference TRBV7-3 and TRBJ2-3): GAGVSQTPSNKVTEKGKYVELRCDPISGHTALYWYRQSLGQGPEFLIYFQGTGAADDSGLPNDRFFAVRPEGSVSTLKIQRTERGDSAVYLCASSSLSGTLGDTQYFGPGTRLTVL.

This clonotype was seen more than once but under ten times. The gene calls are TRBV2 and TRBJ2-3; 7 bases agree with TRBD2. V trimming: 8 bases; J trimming: 1 base; junction bases outside the gene matches: 6. Germline CDR1 is SNHLY and CDR2 is FYNNEI. The CDR3 has 14 residues. The DNA of the CDR3 is TGTGCCAGCTACGCGGGAGTAGGCACAGATACGCAGTATTTT. Encoded protein: CASYAGVGTDTQYF. Variable domain in full (rest from reference TRBV2 and TRBJ2-3): EPEVTQTPSHQVTQMGQEVILRCVPISNHLYFYWYRQILGQKVEFLVSFYNNEISEKSEIFDDQFSVERPDGSNFTLKIRSTKLEDSAMYFCASYAGVGTDTQYFGPGTRLTVL.

This clonotype was detected only a few times. The DNA of the CDR3 is TGTGCCAGCAGCGGAGGGGGAGGGGTCCCTGGAAACACCATATATTTT. Protein sequence: CASSGGGGVPGNTIYF. This chain uses TRBV9 with TRBJ1-3; TRBD1 might be the D (6 bases). With 3 bases removed from V and 2 bases from J, the gap between germline ends came to 15 bases. This CDR3 has 16 residues. Germline values: CDR1 SGDLS, CDR2 YYNGEE.

This rearrangement joins TRBV15 to TRBJ2-1; a possible D gene is TRBD1 (5 bases). The ends were cut back, 0 bases at V and 6 bases at J, with 9 bases in the middle. This CDR3 is 14 amino acids long. Germline assignment: CDR1 LNHNV and CDR2 YYDKDF (reference sequence). Here the CDR3 reads CATSRDLDSNEQFF. Written as DNA, the CDR3 is TGTGCCACCAGCAGAGATCTCGACAGCAATGAGCAGTTCTTC.

This clonotype has a handful of counts. The chain carries TRBV29-1 and TRBJ2-1, with 9 bases that match TRBD2. Looked up from germline, CDR1 is SQVTM and CDR2 is ANQGSEA. Losses at the gene ends were 3 bases for V and 6 bases for J; bases not matched to a gene: 6. The CDR3 loop spans 14 amino acids. Here the CDR3 reads CSVEFSGRTNEQFF. CDR3 in DNA: TGCAGCGTTGAGTTTAGCGGGAGAACCAATGAGCAGTTCTTC.

There are a few counts of this clonotype. The DNA of the CDR3 is TGTGCCAGCAGCTTGGACATGAACACTGAAGCTTTCTTT. Its protein is CASSLDMNTEAFF. The chain couples TRBV5-6 to TRBJ1-1; no definite D call. This CDR3 has 13 residues. Trimming removed 0 bases at V and 0 bases at J, with 3 bases between. CDR1 and CDR2 from the germline V gene are SGHDT and YYEEEE.

The V gene is TRBV9, the J gene TRBJ2-7; D ambiguous. Germline-derived CDR1 and CDR2 are SGDLS and YYNGEE. V was pared by 0 bases and J by 6 bases, with 7 bases between. This CDR3 region has 12 residues. The CDR3, as DNA: TGTGCCAGCAGCGTAGGTGGTGGCGAGCAGTACTTC. The encoded protein is CASSVGGGEQYF.

This chain connects TRBV5-6 to TRBJ2-1; the D gene is possibly TRBD2 (6 bases). From germline, CDR1 is SGHDT and CDR2 YYEEEE. V lost 2 bases and J 5 bases, leaving 14 bases between the germline ends. The CDR3 spans 15 residues. The chain's CDR3 is CASSFIQRVHNEQFF. CDR3 DNA: TGTGCCAGCAGCTTTATCCAGCGGGTCCACAATGAGCAGTTCTTC.

CDR3: CASSQWTGSNYGYTF. DNA of the CDR3: TGCGCCAGCAGCCAATGGACAGGTAGCAACTATGGCTACACCTTC. The J gene is TRBJ1-2, the V gene TRBV4-1; TRBD1 aligns across 7 bases. The germline V gene encodes CDR1 MGHRA and CDR2 YSYEKL. The J segment lost 2 bases and the V segment lost 2 bases, leaving 5 bases of the junction unmatched. The CDR3 totals 15 residues.

This sequence joins TRBV5-1 and TRBJ2-5; D is unresolved. The CDR3 spans 13 residues. Germline loops: CDR1 SGHRS, CDR2 YFSETQ. V was trimmed by 9 bases and J by 7 bases, leaving 19 bases between them. Written as DNA, the CDR3 is TGCGCCACGGCCTTGGACGGTGGGTCGACCCAGTACTTC. Protein: CATALDGGSTQYF.

The chain has TRBV5-1 and TRBJ2-7; no clear D gene. CDR3 length: 15 amino acids. V lost 4 bases and J lost 2, with 16 bases in between. CDR1 is SGHRS and CDR2 is YFSETQ in the germline V gene. This CDR3 is CASSPDGPGPYEQYF. DNA for the CDR3: TGCGCCAGCAGCCCCGACGGGCCAGGACCCTACGAGCAGTACTTC.

The chain is built from TRBV10-3 and TRBJ2-1; D is possibly TRBD1 (6 bases). Looked up from germline, CDR1 is ENHRY and CDR2 is SYGVKD. The CDR3 spans 13 residues. The V gene lost 9 bases and the J gene lost 9 bases, with 18 bases spanning the gap. The CDR3: CAITGTPPGEQFF. Written as DNA, the CDR3 is TGTGCCATTACAGGGACACCTCCTGGTGAGCAGTTCTTC.

V is TRBV6-1 and J is TRBJ2-7, with 7 bases identical to TRBD2. CDR1 and CDR2 (germline): MNHNS, SASEGT. This CDR3 has 13 amino acids. J gave up 0 bases and V 8 bases, and 4 bases lay outside the gene matches. CDR3 in amino acids: CASGTTFSYEQYF. In DNA form, the CDR3 reads TGTGCCAGCGGGACTACCTTCTCCTACGAGCAGTACTTC.

The rearrangement links TRBV20-1 to TRBJ2-1; 9 nucleotides align to TRBD1. Germline trimming cut 6 bases from V and 0 bases from J; bases unmatched to any gene: 6. The CDR3 length is 15 residues. Germline V gene data show CDR1 as DFQATT and CDR2 as SNEGSKA (reference sequence). CDR3 region: CSATGQGSSYNEQFF. In DNA form, the CDR3 reads TGCAGTGCAACGGGACAGGGAAGCTCCTACAATGAGCAGTTCTTC.